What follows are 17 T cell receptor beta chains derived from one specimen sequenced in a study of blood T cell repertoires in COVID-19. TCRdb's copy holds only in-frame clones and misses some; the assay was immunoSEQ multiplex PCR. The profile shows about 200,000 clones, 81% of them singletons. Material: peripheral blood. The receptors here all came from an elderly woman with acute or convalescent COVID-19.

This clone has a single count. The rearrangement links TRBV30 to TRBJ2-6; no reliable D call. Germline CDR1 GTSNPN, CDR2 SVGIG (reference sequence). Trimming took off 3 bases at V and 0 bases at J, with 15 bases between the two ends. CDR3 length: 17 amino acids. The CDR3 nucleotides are TGTGCCTGGAGCTGGTCAGCCAGGATCTCTGGGGCCAACGTCCTGACTTTC. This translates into CAWSWSARISGANVLTF.

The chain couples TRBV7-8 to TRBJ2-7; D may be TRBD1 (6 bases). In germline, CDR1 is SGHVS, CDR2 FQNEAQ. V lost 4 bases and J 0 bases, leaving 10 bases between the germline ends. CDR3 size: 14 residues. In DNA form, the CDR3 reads TGTGCCAGCAGCTATCAACAGGGCTCCTACGAGCAGTACTTC. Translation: CASSYQQGSYEQYF.

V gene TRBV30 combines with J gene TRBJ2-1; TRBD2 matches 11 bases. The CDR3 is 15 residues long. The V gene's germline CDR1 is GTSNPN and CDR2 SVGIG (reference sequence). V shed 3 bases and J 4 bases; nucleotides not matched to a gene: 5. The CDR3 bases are TGTGCCTGGAGAGGACTAGCGGGCACGTACAATGAGCAGTTCTTC. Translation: CAWRGLAGTYNEQFF.

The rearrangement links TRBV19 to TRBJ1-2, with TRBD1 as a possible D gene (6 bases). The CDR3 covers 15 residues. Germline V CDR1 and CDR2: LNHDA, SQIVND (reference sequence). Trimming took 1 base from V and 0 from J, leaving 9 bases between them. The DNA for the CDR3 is TGTGCCAGTAGTATAGGGACAGTGGCTAACTATGGCTACACCTTC. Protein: CASSIGTVANYGYTF.

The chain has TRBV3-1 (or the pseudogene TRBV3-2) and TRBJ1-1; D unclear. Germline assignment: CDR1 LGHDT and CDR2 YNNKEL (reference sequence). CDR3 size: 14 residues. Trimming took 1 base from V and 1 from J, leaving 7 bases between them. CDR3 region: CASSQGPGNTEAFF. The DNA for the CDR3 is TGTGCCAGCAGCCAAGGCCCAGGGAACACTGAAGCTTTCTTT.

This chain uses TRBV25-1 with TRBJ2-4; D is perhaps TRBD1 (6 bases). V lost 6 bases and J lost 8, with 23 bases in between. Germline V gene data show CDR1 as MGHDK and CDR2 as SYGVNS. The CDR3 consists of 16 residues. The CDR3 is CASSSPGAGELDIQYF. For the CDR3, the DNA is TGTGCCAGCAGCTCCCCAGGGGCAGGGGAGTTGGACATTCAGTACTTC.

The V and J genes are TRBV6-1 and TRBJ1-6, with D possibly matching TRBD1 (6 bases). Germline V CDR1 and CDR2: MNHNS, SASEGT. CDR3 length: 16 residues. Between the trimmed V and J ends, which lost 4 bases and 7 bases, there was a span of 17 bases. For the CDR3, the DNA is TGTGCCAGCAGTGGGGACGACCGGGGGGCCAATTCACCCCTCCACTTT. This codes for CASSGDDRGANSPLHF.

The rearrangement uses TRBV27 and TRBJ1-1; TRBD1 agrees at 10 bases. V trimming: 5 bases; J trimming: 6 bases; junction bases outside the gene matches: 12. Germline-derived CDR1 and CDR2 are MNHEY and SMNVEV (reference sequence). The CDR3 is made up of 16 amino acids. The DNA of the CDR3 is TGTGCCAGCAGTCCCAGGACCCGGGACAGGGGCTCTGAAGCTTTCTTT. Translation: CASSPRTRDRGSEAFF.

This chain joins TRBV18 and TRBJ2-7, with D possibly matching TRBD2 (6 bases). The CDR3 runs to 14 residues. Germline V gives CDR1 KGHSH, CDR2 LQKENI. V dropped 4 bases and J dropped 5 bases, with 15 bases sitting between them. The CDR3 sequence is CASSLEPGRHEQYF. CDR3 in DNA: TGTGCCAGCTCACTCGAGCCAGGGAGGCACGAGCAGTACTTC.

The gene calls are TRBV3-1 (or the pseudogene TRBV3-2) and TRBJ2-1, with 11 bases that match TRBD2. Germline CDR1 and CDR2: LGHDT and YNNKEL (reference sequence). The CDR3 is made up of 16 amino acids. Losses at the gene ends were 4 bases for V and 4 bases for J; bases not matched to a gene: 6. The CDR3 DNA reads TGTGCCAGCAGCCTAGCGGGGGGGCTTCTTTACAATGAGCAGTTCTTC. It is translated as CASSLAGGLLYNEQFF.

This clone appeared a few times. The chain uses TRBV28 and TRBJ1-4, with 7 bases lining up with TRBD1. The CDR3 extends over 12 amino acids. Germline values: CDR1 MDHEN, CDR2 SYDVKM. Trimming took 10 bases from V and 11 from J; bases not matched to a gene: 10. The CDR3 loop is CAIQGGARKLFF. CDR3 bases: TGTGCCATTCAGGGGGGCGCGAGGAAACTGTTTTTT.

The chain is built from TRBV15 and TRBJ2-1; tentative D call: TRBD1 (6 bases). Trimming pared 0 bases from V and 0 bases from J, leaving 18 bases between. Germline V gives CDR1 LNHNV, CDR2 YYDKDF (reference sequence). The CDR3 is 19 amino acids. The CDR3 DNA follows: TGTGCCACCAGCAGAGACTCACCGGGACACACAAGCTCCTACAATGAGCAGTTCTTC. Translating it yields CATSRDSPGHTSSYNEQFF.

CDR3 nucleotides: TGTGCCAGCAGCCAAGACTACCGGGACAGGCTCTACAATGAGCAGTTCTTC. Protein product: CASSQDYRDRLYNEQFF. V gene TRBV3-1 (or the pseudogene TRBV3-2) combines with J gene TRBJ2-1; 8 bases are shared with TRBD1. V lost 0 bases, J lost 3 bases, and 7 bases stayed unmatched. Per germline, CDR1 LGHDT and CDR2 YNNKEL (reference sequence). The CDR3 extends over 17 amino acids.

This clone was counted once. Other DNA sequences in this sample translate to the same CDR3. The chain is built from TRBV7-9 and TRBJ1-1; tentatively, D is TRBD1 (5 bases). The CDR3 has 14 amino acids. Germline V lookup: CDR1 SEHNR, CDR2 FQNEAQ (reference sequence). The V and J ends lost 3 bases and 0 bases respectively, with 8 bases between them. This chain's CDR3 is CASSLGQMNTEAFF. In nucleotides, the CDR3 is TGTGCCAGCAGCTTGGGGCAGATGAACACTGAAGCTTTCTTT.

CDR3 DNA: TGTGCCAGCAGCTCTTATAATTCACCCCTCCACTTT. Translating gives CASSSYNSPLHF. The rearrangement uses TRBV6-5 and TRBJ1-6, with D hard to call. This CDR3 is 12 amino acids long. Trimming stripped 6 bases from V and 4 bases from J, with 4 bases between. Germline assignment: CDR1 MNHEY and CDR2 SVGAGI.

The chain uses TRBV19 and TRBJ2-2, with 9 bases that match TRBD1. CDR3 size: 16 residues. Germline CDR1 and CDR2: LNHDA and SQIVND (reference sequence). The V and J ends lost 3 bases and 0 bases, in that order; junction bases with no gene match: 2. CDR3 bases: TGTGCCAGTAGTATTCGGACAGGGGCGAACACCGGGGAGCTGTTTTTT. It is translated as CASSIRTGANTGELFF.

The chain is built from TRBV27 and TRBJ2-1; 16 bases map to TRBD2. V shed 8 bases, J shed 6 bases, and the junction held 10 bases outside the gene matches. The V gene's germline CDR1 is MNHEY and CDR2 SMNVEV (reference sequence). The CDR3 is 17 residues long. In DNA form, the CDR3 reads TGTGCCAGCGGGACCGGGACTAGCGGGAGGGGCCGCAATGAGCAGTTCTTC. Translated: CASGTGTSGRGRNEQFF.